This T cell receptor beta chain stems from a study of early stage breast cancer tumors. In the study overall: Most invasive tumors, about 80% of the 16, were ER+/PR+/HER2-.

V shed 1 base and J 8 bases; nucleotides not matched to a gene: 6. Germline CDR1 reads SGHDN; CDR2 reads FVKESK. The CDR3 has 14 amino acids. This clone came up a few times. The antigen is undetermined. Each sample had two DNA replicates, 0.5 ug blood or about 1.5 ug tissue. TCRdb's table, derived via immunoSEQ multiplex PCR, lists solely in-frame clones and lacks some. The sample includes about 5,000 clones, around 64% of them seen just once. Overall study results and limits: Enriched TCRB sequences shared across patients were mostly commonly generated sequences.

The chain is built from TRBV14 and TRBJ2-3, with 7 bases identical to TRBD2. The sample was normal breast tissue next to the tumor. The sequence came from a person in their 60s with breast cancer. The DNA of the CDR3 is TGTGCCAGCAGCCAAGCCGGGGGGATCAGTACGCAGTATTTT. It translates to CASSQAGGISTQYF.